A selection of T cell receptor beta chains follows, all from one sample in a study of blood T cell repertoires in COVID-19. Libraries were prepared by immunoSEQ multiplex PCR; TCRdb keeps only in-frame clonotypes and omits some of them. The sample shows some 210,000 clones, approximately 91% of them seen only once. Sequenced: peripheral blood. The origin of the receptors is a woman aged 40 to 50 who had recovered from COVID-19. The CDR3 runs from the conserved cysteine through the conserved F or W. Each record gives: CDR3 protein, CDR3 DNA, V gene, D gene, clone size, J gene. A D gene is named only where the DNA matches it firmly. Size is omitted from some rows. Given values are once, few, many or a class for expanded clones.

CDR3 protein: CASSPASTDTQYF; CDR3 DNA: TGTGCCAGCAGTCCCGCGAGCACAGATACGCAGTATTTT; V gene: TRBV28; D gene: NA; clone size: NA; J gene: TRBJ2-3
CDR3 protein: CATSVAQGSTDTQYF; CDR3 DNA: TGTGCCACCAGTGTCGCCCAGGGTAGCACAGATACGCAGTATTTT; V gene: TRBV24-1; D gene: NA; clone size: NA; J gene: TRBJ2-3
CDR3 protein: CASSDQGGGYTF; CDR3 DNA: TGTGCCAGCAGCGACCAGGGGGGCGGCTACACCTTC; V gene: TRBV27; D gene: TRBD1; clone size: NA; J gene: TRBJ1-2
CDR3 protein: CASSYTSGGGNEQFF; CDR3 DNA: TGTGCCAGCAGCTACACTAGCGGAGGGGGGAATGAGCAGTTCTTC; V gene: TRBV7-2; D gene: TRBD2; clone size: NA; J gene: TRBJ2-1
CDR3 protein: CASSKRQGGSEKLFF; CDR3 DNA: TGTGCCAGCAGTAAGAGACAGGGCGGCTCTGAAAAACTGTTTTTT; V gene: TRBV6-5; D gene: TRBD1; clone size: NA; J gene: TRBJ1-4
CDR3 protein: CASSKRTGQETQYF; CDR3 DNA: TGTGCCAGCAGCAAAAGGACAGGGCAAGAGACCCAGTACTTC; V gene: TRBV7-2; D gene: TRBD1; clone size: NA; J gene: TRBJ2-5
CDR3 protein: CASRLTSGNSYNEQFF; CDR3 DNA: TGCGCCAGCAGGCTGACTAGCGGAAACTCCTACAATGAGCAGTTCTTC; V gene: TRBV5-1; D gene: TRBD2; clone size: NA; J gene: TRBJ2-1
CDR3 protein: CASSQGVRESTTNTEAFF; CDR3 DNA: TGTGCCAGCAGCCAAGGCGTGAGGGAAAGTACAACGAACACTGAAGCTTTCTTT; V gene: TRBV3-1/TRBV3-2; D gene: NA; clone size: NA; J gene: TRBJ1-1
CDR3 protein: CASSRAYSNQPQHF; CDR3 DNA: TGTGCCAGCAGCAGGGCCTATAGCAATCAGCCCCAGCATTTT; V gene: TRBV7-9; D gene: NA; clone size: once; J gene: TRBJ1-5
CDR3 protein: CASSLGQGAIYEQYF; CDR3 DNA: TGTGCCAGCAGCTTAGGGCAGGGGGCGATCTACGAGCAGTACTTC; V gene: TRBV7-2; D gene: TRBD1; clone size: once; J gene: TRBJ2-7
CDR3 protein: CASSVQDIRTEAFF; CDR3 DNA: TGCGCCAGCAGCGTCCAGGATATAAGAACTGAAGCTTTCTTT; V gene: TRBV5-1; D gene: NA; clone size: few; J gene: TRBJ1-1
CDR3 protein: CASSELSGTIGYTF; CDR3 DNA: TGTGCCAGCAGTGAACTCTCTGGGACAATAGGCTACACCTTC; V gene: TRBV25-1; D gene: NA; clone size: NA; J gene: TRBJ1-2
CDR3 protein: CASSAVGQGKTGELFF; CDR3 DNA: TGTGCCAGCAGCGCTGTAGGACAGGGAAAGACCGGGGAGCTGTTTTTT; V gene: TRBV21-1; D gene: NA; clone size: NA; J gene: TRBJ2-2
CDR3 protein: CASSRDNDYEQYF; CDR3 DNA: TGTGCCAGCAGCCGGGACAACGACTACGAGCAGTACTTC; V gene: TRBV13; D gene: NA; clone size: NA; J gene: TRBJ2-7
CDR3 protein: CASKNTGGTEAFF; CDR3 DNA: TGTGCCAGCAAAAATACAGGGGGCACTGAAGCTTTCTTT; V gene: TRBV9; D gene: TRBD1; clone size: NA; J gene: TRBJ1-1
CDR3 protein: CASTRTSGSSYEQYF; CDR3 DNA: TGTGCCAGCACCAGGACTAGCGGGAGCTCCTACGAGCAGTACTTC; V gene: TRBV5-5; D gene: TRBD2; clone size: NA; J gene: TRBJ2-7
CDR3 protein: CAWSAGTGGAGLHF; CDR3 DNA: TGTGCCTGGAGTGCCGGGACAGGGGGCGCAGGGCTCCACTTT; V gene: TRBV30; D gene: TRBD1; clone size: once; J gene: TRBJ1-6
CDR3 protein: CAWSLYYEQYF; CDR3 DNA: TGTGCCTGGAGTCTATACTACGAGCAGTACTTC; V gene: TRBV30; D gene: NA; clone size: NA; J gene: TRBJ2-7
CDR3 protein: CASSHQPGGRGYTF; CDR3 DNA: TGTGCCAGCAGCCACCAACCAGGGGGCAGAGGCTACACCTTC; V gene: TRBV14; D gene: TRBD1; clone size: NA; J gene: TRBJ1-2
CDR3 protein: CASSGDRGLANYGYTF; CDR3 DNA: TGTGCCAGCAGTGGGGACAGGGGATTAGCTAACTATGGCTACACCTTC; V gene: TRBV6-1; D gene: TRBD1; clone size: NA; J gene: TRBJ1-2
CDR3 protein: CASSFLTRESSYNEQFF; CDR3 DNA: TGCGCCAGCAGCTTCCTAACGCGGGAGAGCTCCTACAATGAGCAGTTCTTC; V gene: TRBV5-1; D gene: TRBD2; clone size: NA; J gene: TRBJ2-1
CDR3 protein: CASSLVLGRFDEQYF; CDR3 DNA: TGTGCCAGCAGCTTAGTGTTGGGGAGGTTCGACGAGCAGTACTTC; V gene: TRBV7-8; D gene: NA; clone size: NA; J gene: TRBJ2-7
CDR3 protein: CASSEITGDTQYF; CDR3 DNA: TGTGCCAGCAGCGAGATCACGGGAGATACGCAGTATTTT; V gene: TRBV25-1; D gene: NA; clone size: NA; J gene: TRBJ2-3
CDR3 protein: CASSFTGTGELFF; CDR3 DNA: TGTGCCAGCAGTTTCACGGGGACCGGGGAGCTGTTTTTT; V gene: TRBV12-3/TRBV12-4; D gene: NA; clone size: NA; J gene: TRBJ2-2
CDR3 protein: CAWNPTSGSYEQYF; CDR3 DNA: TGTGCCTGGAACCCGACTAGCGGCTCCTACGAGCAGTACTTC; V gene: TRBV30; D gene: TRBD2; clone size: many; J gene: TRBJ2-7
CDR3 protein: CASSLAPLGTQETQYF; CDR3 DNA: TGCGCCAGCAGCTTGGCCCCCCTCGGTACCCAAGAGACCCAGTACTTC; V gene: TRBV5-1; D gene: NA; clone size: NA; J gene: TRBJ2-5
CDR3 protein: CASSIDQWSYQPQHF; CDR3 DNA: TGTGCCAGTAGTATAGATCAGTGGAGTTATCAGCCCCAGCATTTT; V gene: TRBV19; D gene: NA; clone size: few; J gene: TRBJ1-5
CDR3 protein: CASSPGPGGSTDTQYF; CDR3 DNA: TGTGCCAGCTCACCAGGGCCGGGAGGTAGCACAGATACGCAGTATTTT; V gene: TRBV18; D gene: TRBD2; clone size: once; J gene: TRBJ2-3
CDR3 protein: CASSSTRTSGNYNEQFF; CDR3 DNA: TGTGCCAGCAGTTCTACAAGGACTAGCGGGAACTACAATGAGCAGTTCTTC; V gene: TRBV27; D gene: TRBD2; clone size: NA; J gene: TRBJ2-1
CDR3 protein: CSVGRDVLSYNEQFF; CDR3 DNA: TGCAGCGTCGGGCGGGACGTCCTCTCCTACAATGAGCAGTTCTTC; V gene: TRBV29-1; D gene: NA; clone size: NA; J gene: TRBJ2-1
CDR3 protein: CASSLGPNTEAFF; CDR3 DNA: TGTGCCAGCAGTTTGGGCCCGAACACTGAAGCTTTCTTT; V gene: TRBV12-3/TRBV12-4; D gene: NA; clone size: NA; J gene: TRBJ1-1
CDR3 protein: CAWSVLKGLATQYF; CDR3 DNA: TGTGCCTGGAGTGTACTAAAGGGACTCGCGACCCAGTACTTC; V gene: TRBV30; D gene: NA; clone size: NA; J gene: TRBJ2-5
CDR3 protein: CASNRGLTSYEQYF; CDR3 DNA: TGTGCCAGCAATCGAGGACTGACGAGCTACGAGCAGTACTTC; V gene: TRBV6-6; D gene: NA; clone size: NA; J gene: TRBJ2-7
CDR3 protein: CASKVGGDTEAFF; CDR3 DNA: TGTGCCAGTAAGGTTGGGGGGGACACTGAAGCTTTCTTT; V gene: TRBV19; D gene: NA; clone size: NA; J gene: TRBJ1-1
CDR3 protein: CASSQDIWQSNQPQHF; CDR3 DNA: TGCGCCAGCAGCCAAGATATTTGGCAGAGCAATCAGCCCCAGCATTTT; V gene: TRBV4-1; D gene: NA; clone size: NA; J gene: TRBJ1-5